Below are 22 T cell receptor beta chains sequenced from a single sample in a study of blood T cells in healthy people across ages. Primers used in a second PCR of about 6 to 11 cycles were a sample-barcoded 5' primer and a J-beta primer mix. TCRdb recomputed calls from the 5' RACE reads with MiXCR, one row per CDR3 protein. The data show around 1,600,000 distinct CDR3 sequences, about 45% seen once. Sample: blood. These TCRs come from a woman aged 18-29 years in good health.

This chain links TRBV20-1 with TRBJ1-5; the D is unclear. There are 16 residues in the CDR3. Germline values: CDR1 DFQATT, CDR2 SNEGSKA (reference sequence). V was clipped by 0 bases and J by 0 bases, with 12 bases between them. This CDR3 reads CSARDPSQYSNQPQHF. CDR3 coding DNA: TGCAGTGCTAGAGATCCTAGCCAGTATAGCAATCAGCCCCAGCATTTT.

The CDR3 DNA is TGTGCCAGCTCACCTAATTACAGGGATCATCAGCCCCAGCATTTT. Residues: CASSPNYRDHQPQHF. The chain carries TRBV18 and TRBJ1-5; a possible D gene is TRBD1 (6 bases). The ends were cut back, 3 bases at V and 5 bases at J, with 14 bases in the middle. Per germline, CDR1 KGHSH and CDR2 LQKENI. This CDR3 is built from 15 residues.

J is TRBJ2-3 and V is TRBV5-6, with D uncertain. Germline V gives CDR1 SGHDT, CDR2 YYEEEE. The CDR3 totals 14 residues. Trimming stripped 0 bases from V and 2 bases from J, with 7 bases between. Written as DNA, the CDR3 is TGTGCCAGCAGCTTGGCCATACCCACAGATACGCAGTATTTT. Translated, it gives CASSLAIPTDTQYF. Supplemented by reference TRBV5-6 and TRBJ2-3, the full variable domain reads DAGVTQSPTHLIKTRGQQVTLRCSPKSGHDTVSWYQQALGQGPQFIFQYYEEEERQRGNFPDRFSGHQFPNYSSELNVNALLLGDSALYLCASSLAIPTDTQYFGPGTRLTVL.

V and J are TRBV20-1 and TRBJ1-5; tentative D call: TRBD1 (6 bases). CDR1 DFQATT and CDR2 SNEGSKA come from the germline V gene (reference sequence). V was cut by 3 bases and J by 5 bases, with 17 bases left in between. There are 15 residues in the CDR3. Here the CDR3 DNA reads TGCAGTGCTAGGCCCGCCCGGGGGCAAGATCAGCCCCAGCATTTT. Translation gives CSARPARGQDQPQHF.

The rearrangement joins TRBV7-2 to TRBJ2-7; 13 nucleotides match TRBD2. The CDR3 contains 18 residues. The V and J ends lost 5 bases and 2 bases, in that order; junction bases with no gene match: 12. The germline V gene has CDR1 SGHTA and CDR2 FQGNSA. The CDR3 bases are TGTGCCAGCAGCCGGACTAGCGGGAGTCCTGTTCCCGCCTACGAGCAGTACTTC. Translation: CASSRTSGSPVPAYEQYF.

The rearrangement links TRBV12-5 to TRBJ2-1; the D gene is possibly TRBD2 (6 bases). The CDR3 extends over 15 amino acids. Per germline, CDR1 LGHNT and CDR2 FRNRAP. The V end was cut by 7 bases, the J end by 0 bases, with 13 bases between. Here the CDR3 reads CASDSRGSSYNEQFF. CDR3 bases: TGTGCTAGTGATTCGCGGGGTAGCTCCTACAATGAGCAGTTCTTC.

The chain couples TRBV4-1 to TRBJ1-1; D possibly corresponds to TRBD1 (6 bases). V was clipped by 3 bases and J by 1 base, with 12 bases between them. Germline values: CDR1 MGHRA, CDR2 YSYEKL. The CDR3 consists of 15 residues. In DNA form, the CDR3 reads TGCGCCAGCAGCCAGCCCAGGGGCCCGAACACTGAAGCTTTCTTT. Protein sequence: CASSQPRGPNTEAFF.

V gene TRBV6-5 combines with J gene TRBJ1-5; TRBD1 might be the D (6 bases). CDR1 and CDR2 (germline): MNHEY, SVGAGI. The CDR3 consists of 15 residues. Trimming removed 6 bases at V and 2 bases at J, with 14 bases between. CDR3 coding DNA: TGTGCCAGCAGAGAGACAGGTCTGGGCAATCAGCCCCAGCATTTT. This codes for CASRETGLGNQPQHF.

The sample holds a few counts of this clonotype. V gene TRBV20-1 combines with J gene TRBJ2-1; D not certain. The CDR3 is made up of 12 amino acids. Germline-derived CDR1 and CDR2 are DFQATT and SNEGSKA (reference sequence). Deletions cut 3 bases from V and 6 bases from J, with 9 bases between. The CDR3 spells CSASGYTNEQFF. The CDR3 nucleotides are TGCAGTGCTAGCGGGTATACCAATGAGCAGTTCTTC.

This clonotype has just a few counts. CDR3 nucleotides: TGTGCCAGCTCACCAATGCAGAGGCTTTCCTACGAGCAGTACTTC. Amino acids: CASSPMQRLSYEQYF. V usage is TRBV18 and J usage is TRBJ2-7; D not resolved. Germline CDR1 is KGHSH and CDR2 is LQKENI. The CDR3 totals 15 residues. Trimming pared 2 bases from V and 1 base from J, leaving 12 bases between.

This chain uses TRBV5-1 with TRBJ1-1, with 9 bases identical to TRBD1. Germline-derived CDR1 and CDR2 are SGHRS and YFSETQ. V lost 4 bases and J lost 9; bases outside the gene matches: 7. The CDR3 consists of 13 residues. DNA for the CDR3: TGCGCCAGCAGCGGAACAGACAGGGGGAAAGCTTTCTTT. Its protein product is CASSGTDRGKAFF.

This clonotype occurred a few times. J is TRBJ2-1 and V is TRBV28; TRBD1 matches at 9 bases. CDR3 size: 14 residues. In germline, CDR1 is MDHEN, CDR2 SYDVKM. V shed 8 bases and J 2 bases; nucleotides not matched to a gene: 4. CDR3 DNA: TGTGCCAGCGTGGACAGGGGAACCTACAATGAGCAGTTCTTC. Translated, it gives CASVDRGTYNEQFF. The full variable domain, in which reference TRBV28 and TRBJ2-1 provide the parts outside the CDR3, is DVKVTQSSRYLVKRTGEKVFLECVQDMDHENMFWYRQDPGLGLRLIYFSYDVKMKEKGDIPEGYSVSREKKERFSLILESASTNQTSMYLCASVDRGTYNEQFFGPGTRLTVL.

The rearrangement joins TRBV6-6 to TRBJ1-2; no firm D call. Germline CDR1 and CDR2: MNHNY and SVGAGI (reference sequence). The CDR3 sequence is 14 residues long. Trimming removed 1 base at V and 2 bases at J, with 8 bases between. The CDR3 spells CASSYWAINYGYTF. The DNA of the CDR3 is TGTGCCAGCAGTTACTGGGCGATCAACTATGGCTACACCTTC.

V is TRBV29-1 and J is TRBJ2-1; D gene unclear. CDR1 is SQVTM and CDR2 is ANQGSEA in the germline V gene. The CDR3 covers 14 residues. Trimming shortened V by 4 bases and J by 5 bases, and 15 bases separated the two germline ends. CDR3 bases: TGCAGCGTTGGAGGTGGGTGGATCAACAATGAGCAGTTCTTC. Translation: CSVGGGWINNEQFF.

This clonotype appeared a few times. The CDR3 DNA sequence: TGCGCCAGCAGCCAAGATCCTGGCGGGGAGCTGTTTTTT. Amino acids: CASSQDPGGELFF. The chain links TRBV4-3 to TRBJ2-2; D is unclear. The length of the CDR3 is 13 residues. Looked up from germline, CDR1 is LGHNA and CDR2 is YSLEER. V was shortened by 0 bases and J by 7 bases, with 6 bases between the two germline ends.

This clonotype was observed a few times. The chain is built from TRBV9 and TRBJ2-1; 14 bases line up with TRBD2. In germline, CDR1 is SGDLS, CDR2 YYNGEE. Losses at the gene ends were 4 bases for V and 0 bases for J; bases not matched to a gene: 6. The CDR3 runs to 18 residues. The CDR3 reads CASSPRLAGGSSYNEQFF. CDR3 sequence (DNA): TGTGCCAGCAGCCCCCGACTAGCGGGGGGGAGCTCCTACAATGAGCAGTTCTTC.

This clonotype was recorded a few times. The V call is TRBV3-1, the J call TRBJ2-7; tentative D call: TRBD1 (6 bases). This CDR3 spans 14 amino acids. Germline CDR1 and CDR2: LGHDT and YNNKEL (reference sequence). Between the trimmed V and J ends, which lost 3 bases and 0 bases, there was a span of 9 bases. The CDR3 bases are TGTGCCAGCAGCCATACAGGGAGCTCCTACGAGCAGTACTTC. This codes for CASSHTGSSYEQYF.

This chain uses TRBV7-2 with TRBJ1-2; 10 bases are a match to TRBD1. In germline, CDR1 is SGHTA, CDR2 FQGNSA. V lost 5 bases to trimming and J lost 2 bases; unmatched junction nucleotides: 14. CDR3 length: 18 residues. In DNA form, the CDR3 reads TGTGCCAGCAGCATTCGAGACAGGGGGCGCGGAGGGAACTATGGCTACACCTTC. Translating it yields CASSIRDRGRGGNYGYTF.

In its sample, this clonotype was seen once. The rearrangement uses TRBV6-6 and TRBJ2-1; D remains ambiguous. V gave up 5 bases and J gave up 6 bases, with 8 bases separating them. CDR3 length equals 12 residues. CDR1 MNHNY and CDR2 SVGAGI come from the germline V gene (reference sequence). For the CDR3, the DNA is TGTGCCAGCAGTACTCCGGGCAATGAGCAGTTCTTC. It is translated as CASSTPGNEQFF.

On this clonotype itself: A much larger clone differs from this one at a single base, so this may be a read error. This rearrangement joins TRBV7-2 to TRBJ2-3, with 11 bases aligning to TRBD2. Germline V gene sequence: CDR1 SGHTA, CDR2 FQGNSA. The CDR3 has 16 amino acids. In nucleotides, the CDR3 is TGTGTCAGCAGCTTGGGCGGGACTAGCGGAGCAGATACGCAGTATTTT. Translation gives CVSSLGGTSGADTQYF.

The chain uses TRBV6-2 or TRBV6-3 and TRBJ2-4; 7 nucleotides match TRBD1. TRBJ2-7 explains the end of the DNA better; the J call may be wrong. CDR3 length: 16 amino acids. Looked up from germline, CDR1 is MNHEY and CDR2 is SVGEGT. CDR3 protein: CASSYTNYRGVNEQYF. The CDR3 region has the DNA TGTGCCAGCAGTTACACCAACTACAGGGGTGTTAACGAGCAGTACTTC.

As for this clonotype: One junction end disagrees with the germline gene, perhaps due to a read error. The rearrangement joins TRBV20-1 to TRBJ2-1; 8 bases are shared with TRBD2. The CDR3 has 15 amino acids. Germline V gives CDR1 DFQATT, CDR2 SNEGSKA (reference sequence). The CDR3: CSTRSGRGGKNEQFF. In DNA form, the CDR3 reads TGCAGTACTAGAAGCGGGAGAGGAGGGAAAAATGAGCAGTTCTTC.